This entry describes one T cell receptor beta chain. It was with 60 Vbeta and 13 Jbeta primers that the PCR ran. The method was immunoSEQ multiplex PCR; TCRdb's version includes in-frame clones alone and lacks a portion of them. The top ten clones hold less than 2% of a sample with about 220,000 clones, about 74% of them seen once. Germline assignment: CDR1 KGHSH and CDR2 LQKENI. The CDR3 has 13 amino acids. V lost 0 bases to trimming and J lost 11 bases; unmatched junction nucleotides: 4. This entry belongs to a study of cytomegalovirus exposure and HLA in healthy donors. The TCR comes from a young woman in good health and CMV-seronegative. Sequencing input: PBMCs. The V gene is TRBV18, the J gene TRBJ2-1; 7 nucleotides agree with TRBD1. The DNA for the CDR3 is TGTGCCAGCTCACCACCTGGGACAGTCAAGCAGTTCTTC. Translated: CASSPPGTVKQFF. Filled out from reference TRBV18 and TRBJ2-1, the complete variable domain reads NAGVMQNPRHLVRRRGQEARLRCSPMKGHSHVYWYRQLPEEGLKFMVYLQKENIIDESGMPKERFSAEFPKEGPSILRIQQVVRGDSAAYFCASSPPGTVKQFFGPGTRLTVL.